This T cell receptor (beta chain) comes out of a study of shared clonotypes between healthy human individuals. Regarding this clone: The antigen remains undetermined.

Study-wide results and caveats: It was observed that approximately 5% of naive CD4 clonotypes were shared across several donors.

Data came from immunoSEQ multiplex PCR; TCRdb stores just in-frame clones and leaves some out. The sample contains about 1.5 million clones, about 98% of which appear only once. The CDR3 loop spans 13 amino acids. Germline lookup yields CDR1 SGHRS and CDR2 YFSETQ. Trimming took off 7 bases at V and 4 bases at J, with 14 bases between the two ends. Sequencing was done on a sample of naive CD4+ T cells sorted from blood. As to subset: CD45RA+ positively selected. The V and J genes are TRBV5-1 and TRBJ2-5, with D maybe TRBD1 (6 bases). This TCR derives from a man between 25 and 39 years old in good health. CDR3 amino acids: CASLRGSGETQYF. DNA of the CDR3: TGCGCCAGCCTTAGGGGGTCGGGAGAGACCCAGTACTTC.